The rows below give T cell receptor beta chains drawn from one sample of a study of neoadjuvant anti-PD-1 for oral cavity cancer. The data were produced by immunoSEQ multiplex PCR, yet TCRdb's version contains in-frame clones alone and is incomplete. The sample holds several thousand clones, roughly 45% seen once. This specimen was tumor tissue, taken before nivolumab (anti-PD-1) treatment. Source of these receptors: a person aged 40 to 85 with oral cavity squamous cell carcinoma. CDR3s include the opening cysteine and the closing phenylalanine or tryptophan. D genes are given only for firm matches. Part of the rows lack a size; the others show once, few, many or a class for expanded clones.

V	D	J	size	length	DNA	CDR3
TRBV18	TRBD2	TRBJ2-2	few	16	TGTGCCAGCTCACCGGCGGGGGGCAGAAACACCGGGGAGCTGTTTTTT	CASSPAGGRNTGELFF
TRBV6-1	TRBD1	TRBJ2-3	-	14	TGTGCCACCCTAAGACAGGGTCGATCGGATACGCAGTATTTT	CATLRQGRSDTQYF
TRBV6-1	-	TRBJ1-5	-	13	TGTGCCAGCAGGCCGAACAGGGATCAGCCCCAGCATTTT	CASRPNRDQPQHF
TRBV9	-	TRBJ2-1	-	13	TGTGCCAGCAGCTCTCAGACAGTCAATGAGCAGTTCTTC	CASSSQTVNEQFF
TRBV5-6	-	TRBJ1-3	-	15	TGTGCCAGCAGAAAACAGGGACTACCTGGAAACACCATATATTTT	CASRKQGLPGNTIYF
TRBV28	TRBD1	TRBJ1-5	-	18	TGTGCCAGCAGTTTAGGGACAGGGGTCGGGGATAGCAATCAGCCCCAGCATTTT	CASSLGTGVGDSNQPQHF
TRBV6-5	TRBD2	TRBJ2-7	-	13	TGTGCCAGCAAAGGGACTAGCGGCTACGAGCAGTACTTC	CASKGTSGYEQYF
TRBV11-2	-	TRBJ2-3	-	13	TGTGCCAGCAGCTTAAGGAGCACAGATACGCAGTATTTT	CASSLRSTDTQYF
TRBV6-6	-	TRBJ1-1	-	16	TGTGCCAGCAGCCCCAGGGACCTCTCAGGGCACACTGAAGCTTTCTTT	CASSPRDLSGHTEAFF
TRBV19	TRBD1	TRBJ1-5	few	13	TGTGCCAGTAGTCTGCAGGGGGATCAGCCCCAGCATTTT	CASSLQGDQPQHF
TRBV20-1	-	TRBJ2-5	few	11	TGCAGTGCTAGAGTTCAAGAGACCCAGTACTTC	CSARVQETQYF
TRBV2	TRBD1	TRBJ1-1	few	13	TGTGCCAGCACGACAGGGCCGAACACTGAAGCTTTCTTT	CASTTGPNTEAFF
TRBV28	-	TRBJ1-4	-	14	TGTGCCAGCAGTTTCCTCCGGGACACGGGTCAACTGTTTTTT	CASSFLRDTGQLFF
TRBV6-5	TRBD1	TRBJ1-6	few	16	TGTGCCAGCAGTTACTGGGGTGACAGGGATAATTCACCCCTCCACTTT	CASSYWGDRDNSPLHF
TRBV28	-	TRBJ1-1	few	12	TGTGCCAGCAGGGAAGGGGACACTGAAGCTTTCTTT	CASREGDTEAFF
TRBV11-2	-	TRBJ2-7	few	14	TGTGCCAGCAGCTTAGGACCCGTTCGGGGCGAGCAGTACTTC	CASSLGPVRGEQYF
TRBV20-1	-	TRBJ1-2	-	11	TGCAGTGCTAAGTCCTCCTATGGCTACACCTTC	CSAKSSYGYTF
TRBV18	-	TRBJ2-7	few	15	TGTGCCAGCTCACCAGATCCATTTTCGGGCCACGAGCAGTACTTC	CASSPDPFSGHEQYF
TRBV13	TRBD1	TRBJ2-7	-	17	TGTGCCAGCAGCACCCATGACAGGGGCGGCTTTGGATACGAGCAGTACTTC	CASSTHDRGGFGYEQYF
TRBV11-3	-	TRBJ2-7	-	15	TGTGCCAGCAGCTTAGCCCCAAAGGTACCCGGCGAGCAGTACTTC	CASSLAPKVPGEQYF
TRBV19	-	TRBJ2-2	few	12	TGTGCCAGTAGTATTTATCCCGGGGAGCTGTTTTTT	CASSIYPGELFF
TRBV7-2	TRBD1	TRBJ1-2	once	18	TGTGCCAGCAGCCCCCGCGTCGATAGGAGGGGGCAGGACTATGGCTACACCTTC	CASSPRVDRRGQDYGYTF
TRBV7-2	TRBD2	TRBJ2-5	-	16	TGTGCCAGCAGCTTAGGGGGCGGGGGGGCACAAGAGACCCAGTACTTC	CASSLGGGGAQETQYF
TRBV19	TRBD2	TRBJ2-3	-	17	TGTGCCAGTAGTATTCCTCTCCTAGCGGGGGGGCAAGATACGCAGTATTTT	CASSIPLLAGGQDTQYF
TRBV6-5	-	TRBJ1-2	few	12	TGTGCCAGCAGTCCGTCCAATGTTGGCTACACCTTC	CASSPSNVGYTF
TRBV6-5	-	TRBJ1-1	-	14	TGTGCCAGCAAGTTAAGCCAGGGCAACACTGAAGCTTTCTTT	CASKLSQGNTEAFF
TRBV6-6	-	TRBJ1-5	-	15	TGTGCCAGCAGCCAACAGGGAGGTAGCAATCAGCCCCAGCATTTT	CASSQQGGSNQPQHF
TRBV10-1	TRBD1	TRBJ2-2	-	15	TGCGCCAGCAGTTCGAGACAGGGCGTTGGCGGGGAGCTGTTTTTT	CASSSRQGVGGELFF
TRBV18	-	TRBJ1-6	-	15	TGTGCCAGCTCACCAAGGGACGGACGGAATTCACCCCTCCACTTT	CASSPRDGRNSPLHF
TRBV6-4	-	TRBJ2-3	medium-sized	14	TGTGCCAGCAGTGACTCGGAGGGCACAGATACGCAGTATTTT	CASSDSEGTDTQYF
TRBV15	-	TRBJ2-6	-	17	TGTGCCACCAGCAGAGCTACAGGGGGGGCTGGGGCCAACGTCCTGACTTTC	CATSRATGGAGANVLTF
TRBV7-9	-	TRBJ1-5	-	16	TGTGCCAGCAGCTTAGCGTATACGGACAGAGATCAGCCCCAGCATTTT	CASSLAYTDRDQPQHF
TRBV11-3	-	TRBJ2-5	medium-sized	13	TGTGCCAGCAGCTTGGGGGGCGGAGAGACCCAGTACTTC	CASSLGGGETQYF
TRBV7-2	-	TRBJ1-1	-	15	TGTGCCAGCAGCTTACGCCGCGGACAGAACACTGAAGCTTTCTTT	CASSLRRGQNTEAFF
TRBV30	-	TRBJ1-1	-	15	TGTGCCTGGAGTGTACTCGGGACGGCGAACACTGAAGCTTTCTTT	CAWSVLGTANTEAFF
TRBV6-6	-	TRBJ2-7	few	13	TGTGCCAGCACTATTAACTACTCCTACGAGCAGTACTTC	CASTINYSYEQYF
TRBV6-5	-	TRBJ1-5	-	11	TGTGCCAGCAGTCTCGGGGGAGCCCAGCATTTT	CASSLGGAQHF
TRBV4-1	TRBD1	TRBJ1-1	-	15	TGCGCCAGCAGCCCTTACCGGGACAGTGCCACTGAAGCTTTCTTT	CASSPYRDSATEAFF
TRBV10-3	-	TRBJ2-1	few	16	TGTGCCATCAGTGTCCTAGGATCCGGCTCCTACAATGAGCAGTTCTTC	CAISVLGSGSYNEQFF
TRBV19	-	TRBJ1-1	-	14	TGTGCCAGTAGTATTATAGGGATGGTCACTGAAGCTTTCTTT	CASSIIGMVTEAFF
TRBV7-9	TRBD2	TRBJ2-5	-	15	TGTGCCAGCAGCCGCAGACTAGCGGACCAAGAGACCCAGTACTTC	CASSRRLADQETQYF
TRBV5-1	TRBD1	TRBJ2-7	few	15	TGCGCCAGCAGCTTGCTGGGGACAGGGGGCTACGAGCAGTACTTC	CASSLLGTGGYEQYF
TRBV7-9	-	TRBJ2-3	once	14	TGTGCCAGCAGCTGGAGCGGATTCACAGATACGCAGTATTTT	CASSWSGFTDTQYF
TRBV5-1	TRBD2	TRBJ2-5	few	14	TGCGCCAGCAGCGCTAGCGGGGGGACAGAGACCCAGTACTTC	CASSASGGTETQYF
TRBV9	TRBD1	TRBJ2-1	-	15	TGTGCCAGCAGCGTATGGCAGGGGGATCTCAATGAGCAGTTCTTC	CASSVWQGDLNEQFF
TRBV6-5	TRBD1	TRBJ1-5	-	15	TGTGCCAGCAGTTACCGGGACAGGGAAGACTGGCCCCAGCATTTT	CASSYRDREDWPQHF
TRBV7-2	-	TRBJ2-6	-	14	TGTGCCAGCAGCTTAGGCGGAATTGAGGACGTCCTGACTTTC	CASSLGGIEDVLTF
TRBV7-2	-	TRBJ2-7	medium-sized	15	TGTGCCAGCAGCCAAGACAGGATGCCCTCCTACGAGCAGTACTTC	CASSQDRMPSYEQYF
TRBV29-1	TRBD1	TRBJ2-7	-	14	TGCAGCGTAGCAACAGGGGGCAGTTCCTACGAGCAGTACTTC	CSVATGGSSYEQYF
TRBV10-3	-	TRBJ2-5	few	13	TGTGCCATCAGTGGGGACAACCAAGAGACCCAGTACTTC	CAISGDNQETQYF
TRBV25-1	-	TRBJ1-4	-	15	TGTGCCAGCAGTGAAGATTACAGAACTAATGAAAAACTGTTTTTT	CASSEDYRTNEKLFF
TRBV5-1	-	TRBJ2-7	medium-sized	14	TGCGCCAGCAGCTTGGGTACGGCGGGCTACGAGCAGTACTTC	CASSLGTAGYEQYF
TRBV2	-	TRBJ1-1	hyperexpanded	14	TGTGCCAGCAGTGAATTCTCAGAGAACACTGAAGCTTTCTTT	CASSEFSENTEAFF
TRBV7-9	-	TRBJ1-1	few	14	TGTGCCAGCAGCTTAGGCTTTATGAACACTGAAGCTTTCTTT	CASSLGFMNTEAFF
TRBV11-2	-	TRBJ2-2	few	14	TGTGCCAGCAGCTTATACAGGGAAACCGGGGAGCTGTTTTTT	CASSLYRETGELFF